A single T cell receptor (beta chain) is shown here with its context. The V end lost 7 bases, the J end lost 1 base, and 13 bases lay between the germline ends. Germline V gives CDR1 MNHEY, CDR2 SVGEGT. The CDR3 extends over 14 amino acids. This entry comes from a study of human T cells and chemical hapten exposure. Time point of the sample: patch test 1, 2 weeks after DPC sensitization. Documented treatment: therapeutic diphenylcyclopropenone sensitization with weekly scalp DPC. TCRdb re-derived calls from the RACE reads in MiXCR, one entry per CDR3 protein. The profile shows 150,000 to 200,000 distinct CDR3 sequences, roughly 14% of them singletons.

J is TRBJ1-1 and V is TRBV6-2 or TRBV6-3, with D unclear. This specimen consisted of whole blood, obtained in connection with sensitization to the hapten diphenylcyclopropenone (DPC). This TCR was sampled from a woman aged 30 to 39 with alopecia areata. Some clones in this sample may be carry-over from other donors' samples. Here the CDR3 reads CASTSTTENTEAFF. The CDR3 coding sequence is TGTGCCAGCACCTCCACGACTGAGAACACTGAAGCTTTCTTT.